One sample yielded the 2 T cell receptor beta chains listed below, sequenced in a study of T cells in Graves' hyperthyroidism and ophthalmopathy. TCR beta CDR3 region amplification was performed from RNA transcripts. Initially, a first-round RT-PCR of the TCR CDR3 employed the HTBI primer set. MiXCR, applied by TCRdb to the multiplex PCR reads, yields one record per CDR3 protein. This sample has around 540,000 distinct CDR3 sequences, with roughly a sixth found just once. Sequenced: blood. These receptors came from a woman in her 30s with Graves' ophthalmopathy.

This clonotype was counted at least ten times. The J gene is TRBJ2-5, the V gene TRBV12-3 or TRBV12-4; 8 bases match TRBD2. The CDR3 is made up of 12 amino acids. V lost 6 bases to trimming and J lost 7 bases; unmatched junction nucleotides: 4. CDR3 DNA: TGTGCCAGCAGGTCGGGGGGGGTGACCCAGTACTTC. Translated: CASRSGGVTQYF.

Turning to this clonotype: A read error may account for a junction end that differs from germline. The CDR3 coding sequence is TGTGCCAGCAGCGTATCGAACACCGGGGAGCGGTTTTTT. Its translation: CASSVSNTGERFF. V gene TRBV9 combines with J gene TRBJ2-2, with D tentatively TRBD2 (5 bases). CDR1 is SGDLS, CDR2 YYNGEE, per germline. CDR3 size: 13 residues.